This TCR beta chain was obtained from a study of regulatory T cells in long-lasting Graves disease. Study-wide points: Persistent disease preferred TRBV28, TRBJ1-2 and TRBJ2-5; new disease, TRBV20-1 and TRBJ2-1. Persistent patients had a count of shared public clonotypes (more than 2,500) that exceeded that of new patients (around 970).

Time point reported: persistent/refractory GD, antithyroid drugs over 5 years with positive TRAb. The authors made the TCR library using RNA they extracted from PBMCs. American Thyroid Association guidelines defined how Graves' disease was diagnosed. In regard to this clonotype: Its cognate antigen is unknown.

V shed 6 bases and J 7 bases; nucleotides not matched to a gene: 8. CDR3 size: 15 residues. Germline V gene lookup returns CDR1 PRHDT and CDR2 FYEKMQ (reference sequence). For TCR beta, libraries came from iRepertoire HTBI primers and Arm-PCR of CDR3 regions. TCRdb reprocessed the multiplex PCR reads via MiXCR and lists one record per CDR3 protein. The top ten hold about 7% of the sample, which has some 430,000 distinct CDR3 sequences, 20% to 25% seen once. The sequences come from peripheral blood mononuclear cells (PBMCs), collected when the disease was refractory, from a patient treated with antithyroid drugs. The clonotype comes from a female donor with Graves disease. The V and J genes are TRBV13 and TRBJ2-1, with 11 bases identical to TRBD2. CDR3 residues: CASSLSGGVLNEQFF. CDR3 sequence (DNA): TGTGCCAGCAGTCTTAGCGGGGGGGTTTTGAATGAGCAGTTCTTC.